The entry that follows covers one T cell receptor beta chain sequence. It has no known antigen specificity. Per-base quality was not reported, and no clone a single base away is much larger than it. RNA was extracted using the RNeasy kit, and roughly 0.5 to 1 ug of the RNA was reverse transcribed with random hexamers. The immunoSEQ multiplex PCR assay, which covers 54 Vbeta and 13 Jbeta segments, was used to amplify TCR beta CDR3 regions. Bias from PCR amplification was corrected by using a synthetic template baseline for primer optimization and for computational correction. The authors' pipeline ran thus. Only productive sequences were kept, with reads annotated to V, D and J genes according to IMGT and analyzed in immunoSEQ Analyzer. Clonality was calculated as one minus the Shannon entropy normalized by log2 of the number of productive unique sequences. For each patient and control, public and private clones were evaluated among the 100 most prevalent clones. Clones were defined as Susac-specific if absent from the healthy and MS cohorts, from around 1,000 published viral clones and from other ImmuneACCESS disease sequences. TCRdb reworked the public reads: Q25 trimming with fastp, MiXCR clone assembly, productive beta chains retained. Rows with a matching CDR3 protein are joined into one entry that keeps the most common DNA and genes. In this record, the V and J calls reflect TCRdb's handling and not the investigators' own analysis. The sample records about 430,000 distinct CDR3 sequences, approximately 85% of which are singletons. In total, the top ten clones hold approximately 0.11% of the sample.

The data originate from a study of CD8 T cells in Susac syndrome (dated by TCRdb to about 2019). About the full investigation: Whether CD8+ T cell activation and differentiation in Susac syndrome was antigen driven was tested using repertoire sequencing. The clonality of the CD8+ T cell repertoire was compared across about 12 healthy donors, roughly 14 Susac syndrome patients and around 16 multiple sclerosis patients. The paper's findings and limits, for the study overall: The TCR sequencing and HLA analysis was acknowledged to have included a relatively small number of individuals.

High-throughput TCR beta sequencing profiled peripheral blood CD8+ and CD4+ T cells from healthy donors, Susac syndrome patients and multiple sclerosis patients. Multiple sclerosis controls were treatment-naive patients with stable or active relapsing-remitting disease fulfilling revised McDonald criteria. CD8+ TEMRA cells were enriched by FACS, while bulk CD8+ and CD4+ T cells were purified by magnetic negative isolation. Blood was collected in EDTA tubes and processed within 24 hours, with PBMCs isolated through density gradient centrifugation. PBMCs destined for TCR sequencing were cryopreserved in liquid nitrogen and later thawed in a 37 °C water bath. The sorted or isolated CD4+, CD8+ and CD8+ TEMRA cells reached a purity of at least 90%. Inclusive of the bounding cysteine and phenylalanine, the CDR3 is 16 residues long. The read is trimmed to its CDR3 DNA, 48 bases read in frame from base 1. According to the germline V gene (reference sequence), CDR1 reads SEHNR and CDR2 reads FQNEAQ. V lost 3 bases and J lost 3 bases, and the count of bases not matched to a germline gene is 10.

Recombination connected TRBV7-9 to TRBJ1-1; 7 bases in the junction line up with TRBD1. The receptor's source is a human donor with multiple sclerosis. Sequencing input: CD8+ T cells from PBMCs. The nucleotides are TGTGCCAGCAGCTTTCCCCCCGACAGGGCGGACACTGAAGCTTTCTTT. Its protein product is CASSFPPDRADTEAFF.